A single sample is the source of the 17 T cell receptor beta chains below, sequenced in a study of tumor-infiltrating lymphocytes in localized non-small cell lung cancer. Profiled with immunoSEQ multiplex PCR; TCRdb holds only in-frame clones, not every one. The sample shows roughly 13,000 clones, under 70% of them seen only once. The sample comprised uninvolved lung tissue not adjacent to the tumor. Receptors originate from a human donor with non-small cell lung cancer.

The gene calls are TRBV19 and TRBJ1-4, with unresolved D. V was cut by 3 bases and J by 8 bases, with 4 bases left in between. This CDR3 has 11 amino acids. Germline V gene data show CDR1 as LNHDA and CDR2 as SQIVND (reference sequence). CDR3 sequence: CASSMKEKLFF. CDR3 coding DNA: TGTGCCAGTAGTATGAAGGAAAAACTGTTTTTT.

CDR3 in DNA: TGTGCCAGCAGTCCCCTCTCCCACAGTAGCTACACCTTC. Residues: CASSPLSHSSYTF. The chain joins TRBV27 to TRBJ1-2; D ambiguous. This CDR3 is 13 amino acids long. Trimming cost V 5 bases and J 9 bases, with 16 bases left between them. The germline V gene encodes CDR1 MNHEY and CDR2 SMNVEV (reference sequence).

This chain connects TRBV6-1 to TRBJ1-5; D ambiguous. CDR1 and CDR2 (germline): MNHNS, SASEGT. The ends were cut back, 10 bases at V and 0 bases at J, with 13 bases in the middle. The CDR3 covers 14 residues. CDR3: CANSRGNSNQPQHF. The CDR3 nucleotides are TGTGCCAACTCAAGAGGGAATAGCAATCAGCCCCAGCATTTT.

This chain connects TRBV7-2 to TRBJ2-3, with D possibly matching TRBD2 (5 bases). Germline V gene sequence: CDR1 SGHTA, CDR2 FQGNSA. The germline V and J ends were trimmed by 7 bases and 0 bases, with 8 bases remaining between them. This CDR3 has 13 amino acids. The CDR3 DNA sequence: TGTGCCAGCAAAGCGGCGAGCACAGATACGCAGTATTTT. It specifies CASKAASTDTQYF.

The chain is built from TRBV6-5 and TRBJ1-4; weak D call: TRBD1 (6 bases). Germline assignment: CDR1 MNHEY and CDR2 SVGAGI. This CDR3 comprises 14 residues. The V and J ends lost 5 bases and 7 bases respectively, with 14 bases between them. CDR3 sequence (DNA): TGTGCCAGCAGTACCGGGGGCGAGAGTGAAAAACTGTTTTTT. Amino acids: CASSTGGESEKLFF.

This clone qualifies as medium-sized. V is TRBV9 and J is TRBJ2-7; 10 positions agree with TRBD1. J gave up 5 bases and V 0 bases, and 2 bases lay outside the gene matches. The CDR3 consists of 14 residues. Germline V lookup: CDR1 SGDLS, CDR2 YYNGEE. Written as DNA, the CDR3 is TGTGCCAGCAGCGTAGTTGGACAGGGGGACGAGCAGTACTTC. This codes for CASSVVGQGDEQYF.

The gene calls are TRBV30 and TRBJ2-7, with D possibly being TRBD1 or TRBD2 (5 bases each). This CDR3 contains 13 residues. Germline V gene sequence: CDR1 GTSNPN, CDR2 SVGIG (reference sequence). V was cut by 2 bases and J by 2 bases, with 10 bases left in between. The CDR3 nucleotides read TGTGCCTGGAGTAGATTGGGACCCTACGAGCAGTACTTC. This encodes CAWSRLGPYEQYF. The entire variable domain, with the rest obtained from reference TRBV30 and TRBJ2-7, is as follows: SQTIHQWPATLVQPVGSPLSLECTVEGTSNPNLYWYRQAAGRGLQLLFYSVGIGQISSEVPQNLSASRPQDRQFILSSKKLLLSDSGFYLCAWSRLGPYEQYFGPGTRLTVT.

This clone was observed once. The rearrangement links TRBV19 to TRBJ2-2; tentatively, D is TRBD1 (6 bases). Trimming shortened V by 4 bases and J by 6 bases, and 9 bases separated the two germline ends. CDR1 and CDR2 (germline): LNHDA, SQIVND (reference sequence). The CDR3 is 13 amino acids. The CDR3: CASSTYRAGELFF. Written as DNA, the CDR3 is TGTGCCAGTAGTACCTACAGGGCCGGGGAGCTGTTTTTT.

This rearrangement joins TRBV19 to TRBJ1-5, with D possibly TRBD1 on 5 matching bases. Trimming cost V 5 bases and J 4 bases, with 18 bases left between them. The CDR3 totals 16 residues. Germline CDR1 LNHDA, CDR2 SQIVND (reference sequence). The CDR3 DNA is TGTGCCAGTAGTCTAAGCCCGCGGGACTTTAATCAGCCCCAGCATTTT. Protein: CASSLSPRDFNQPQHF.

This rearrangement joins TRBV10-1 to TRBJ1-2; weak D call: TRBD1 (5 bases). Germline-derived CDR1 and CDR2 are WNHNN and SYGVQD (reference sequence). Trimming took 6 bases from V and 4 from J, leaving 15 bases between them. The CDR3 has 14 residues. The CDR3 coding sequence is TGCGCCAGCAGCGAGACGACAGACAGCTATGGCTACACCTTC. Amino acid sequence: CASSETTDSYGYTF.

The chain is built from TRBV28 and TRBJ1-2; tentatively, D is TRBD1 (5 bases). Deletions cut 8 bases from V and 7 bases from J, with 14 bases between. Germline CDR1 reads MDHEN; CDR2 reads SYDVKM. The CDR3 extends over 12 amino acids. The chain's CDR3 is CASRLFGAGYTF. The CDR3 DNA reads TGTGCCAGCCGCCTGTTCGGGGCTGGCTACACCTTC.

This clone is termed medium-sized. The chain is built from TRBV28 and TRBJ2-3, with 8 bases fitting TRBD2. Per germline, CDR1 MDHEN and CDR2 SYDVKM. Trimming took 6 bases from V and 1 from J; bases not matched to a gene: 6. The CDR3 is 15 amino acids. The CDR3: CASSGTRDGTDTQYF. As DNA, the CDR3 is TGTGCCAGCAGCGGGACTAGAGATGGCACAGATACGCAGTATTTT. Looking up the rest from reference TRBV28 and TRBJ2-3 gives the full variable domain: DVKVTQSSRYLVKRTGEKVFLECVQDMDHENMFWYRQDPGLGLRLIYFSYDVKMKEKGDIPEGYSVSREKKERFSLILESASTNQTSMYLCASSGTRDGTDTQYFGPGTRLTVL.

This clone was seen once. The J gene is TRBJ2-1, the V gene TRBV6-5, with a tentative D call TRBD2 (6 bases). From germline, CDR1 is MNHEY and CDR2 SVGAGI. This CDR3 comprises 11 residues. V was shortened by 7 bases and J by 8 bases, with 9 bases between the two germline ends. The CDR3 sequence is CASTAGHEQFF. The CDR3 DNA follows: TGTGCCAGCACTGCGGGGCATGAGCAGTTCTTC.

This chain links TRBV30 with TRBJ1-4, with D maybe TRBD1 (6 bases). The CDR3 covers 14 residues. V was trimmed by 4 bases and J by 5 bases, leaving 14 bases between them. The germline V gene encodes CDR1 GTSNPN and CDR2 SVGIG (reference sequence). In nucleotides, the CDR3 is TGTGCCTGGAAATTGACAGGAACAAATGAAAAACTGTTTTTT. This gives the protein CAWKLTGTNEKLFF.

This clone was recorded only once. The germline gene is not matched at one end of the junction; a read error may be the cause. The CDR3 DNA reads TGTGCCAGCAGCACTCCGGGACTAGCGAAGACCGGGGAGCTGTTTTTT. It translates to CASSTPGLAKTGELFF. This chain connects TRBV9 to TRBJ2-2, with TRBD2 matching 10 bases. The CDR3 consists of 16 residues. Germline CDR1 and CDR2: SGDLS and YYNGEE.

V is TRBV11-2 and J is TRBJ1-1, with TRBD1 matching over 7 bases. This CDR3 is built from 15 residues. In germline, CDR1 is SGHAT, CDR2 FQNNGV. The trim removed 1 base at V and 0 bases at J, leaving 2 bases unmatched. The DNA for the CDR3 is TGTGCCAGCAGCTTAGTGGGACAGATGAACACTGAAGCTTTCTTT. Protein product: CASSLVGQMNTEAFF.

V is TRBV10-3 and J is TRBJ2-2; 13 bases align to TRBD2. Germline V gene data show CDR1 as ENHRY and CDR2 as SYGVKD. The CDR3 is 15 residues long. V lost 7 bases and J lost 6; bases outside the gene matches: 5. The CDR3 loop reads CAIKPGLAGAGELFF. The CDR3 bases are TGTGCCATCAAACCAGGACTAGCGGGAGCCGGGGAGCTGTTTTTT.